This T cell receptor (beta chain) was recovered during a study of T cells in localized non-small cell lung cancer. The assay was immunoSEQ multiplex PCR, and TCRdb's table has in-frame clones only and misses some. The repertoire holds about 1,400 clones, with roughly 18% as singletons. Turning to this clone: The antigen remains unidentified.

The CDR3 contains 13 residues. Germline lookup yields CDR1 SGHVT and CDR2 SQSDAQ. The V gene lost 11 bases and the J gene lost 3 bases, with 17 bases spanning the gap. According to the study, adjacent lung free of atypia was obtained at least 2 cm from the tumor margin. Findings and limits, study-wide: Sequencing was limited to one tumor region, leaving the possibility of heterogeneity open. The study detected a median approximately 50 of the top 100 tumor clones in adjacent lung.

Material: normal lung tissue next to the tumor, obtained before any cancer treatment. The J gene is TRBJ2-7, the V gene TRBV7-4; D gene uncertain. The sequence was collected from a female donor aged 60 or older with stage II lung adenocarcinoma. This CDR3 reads CARARTADYEQYF. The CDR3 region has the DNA TGTGCCCGGGCCAGGACGGCCGACTACGAGCAGTACTTC.